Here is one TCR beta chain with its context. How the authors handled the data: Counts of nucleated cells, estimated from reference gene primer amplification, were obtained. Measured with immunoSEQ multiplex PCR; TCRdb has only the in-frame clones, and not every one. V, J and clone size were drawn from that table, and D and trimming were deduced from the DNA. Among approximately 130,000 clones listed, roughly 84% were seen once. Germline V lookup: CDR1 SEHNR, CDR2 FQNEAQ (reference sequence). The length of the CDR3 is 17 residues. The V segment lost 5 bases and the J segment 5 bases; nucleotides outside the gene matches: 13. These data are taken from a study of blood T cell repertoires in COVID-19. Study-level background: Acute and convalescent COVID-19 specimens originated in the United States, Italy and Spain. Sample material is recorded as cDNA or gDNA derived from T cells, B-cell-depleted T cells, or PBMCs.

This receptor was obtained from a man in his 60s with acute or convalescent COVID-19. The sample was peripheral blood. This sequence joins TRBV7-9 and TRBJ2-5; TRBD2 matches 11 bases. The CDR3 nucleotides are TGTGCCAGCAGCCCCGGAATAGCGGGAGGGCCGCAGGAGACCCAGTACTTC. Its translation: CASSPGIAGGPQETQYF.